Below, one T cell receptor beta chain is given with its context. The target antigen is unknown. This table comes from immunoSEQ multiplex PCR, and its TCRdb copy is limited to in-frame clones, with some not included. Of tens of thousands of clones in the sample, roughly 89% were seen once. The data were taken from a study of T cell responses to AZD1222 COVID-19 vaccine. V was cut by 4 bases and J by 2 bases, with 12 bases left in between. The germline V gene has CDR1 LNHDA and CDR2 SQIVND (reference sequence). The CDR3 covers 15 residues. General study results and limits: Clonal diversity was possibly underestimated; the donors were predominantly white British and more often female.

Specimen: peripheral blood, collected on day 0 of AZD1222 vaccination. The rearrangement links TRBV19 to TRBJ1-5; unclear D gene. The receptor's source is an adult in good health. The CDR3 coding sequence is TGTGCCAGTAGTACGTCAACTCGGGGCAATCAGCCCCAGCATTTT. It translates to CASSTSTRGNQPQHF. The full variable domain, rest sourced from reference TRBV19 and TRBJ1-5, is DGGITQSPKYLFRKEGQNVTLSCEQNLNHDAMYWYRQDPGQGLRLIYYSQIVNDFQKGDIAEGYSVSREKKESFPLTVTSAQKNPTAFYLCASSTSTRGNQPQHFGDGTRLSIL.